One and the same sample provided the 27 T cell receptor beta chains below, sequenced in a study of blood T cell repertoires in COVID-19. Data came from immunoSEQ multiplex PCR; TCRdb stores just in-frame clones and leaves some out. The top ten hold about 2.5% of the sample, which has 130,000 or so clones, about 88% seen once. Sequenced material: peripheral blood. The receptors were sampled from a human donor with COVID-19, enrolled during active disease. The donor label of this sample is uncertain.

This chain links TRBV14 with TRBJ1-6, with D possibly TRBD1 on 6 matching bases. Germline assignment: CDR1 SGHDN and CDR2 FVKESK. The CDR3 length is 14 residues. Trimming removed 2 bases from V and 7 bases from J, with 9 bases in between. DNA for the CDR3: TGTGCCAGCAGCCAACGGACAGAGAATTCACCCCTCCACTTT. Translation: CASSQRTENSPLHF. Filled out from reference TRBV14 and TRBJ1-6, the complete variable domain reads EAGVTQFPSHSVIEKGQTVTLRCDPISGHDNLYWYRRVMGKEIKFLLHFVKESKQDESGMPNNRFLAERTGGTYSTLKVQPAELEDSGVYFCASSQRTENSPLHFGNGTRLTVT.

The gene calls are TRBV10-3 and TRBJ1-2; a possible D gene is TRBD1 (6 bases). V dropped 5 bases and J dropped 4 bases, with 17 bases sitting between them. The CDR3 has 15 residues. Germline-derived CDR1 and CDR2 are ENHRY and SYGVKD. The CDR3 DNA reads TGTGCCATCAGTATGACCCCCGCAGGGGCCTATGGCTACACCTTC. This sequence encodes CAISMTPAGAYGYTF.

The chain employs TRBV9 and TRBJ2-2, with 9 positions matching TRBD2. Germline CDR1 and CDR2: SGDLS and YYNGEE. V was pared by 0 bases and J by 7 bases, with 4 bases of the junction left unmatched. The CDR3 is 15 amino acids. This chain's CDR3 is CASSVVSGRYGELFF. The CDR3, as DNA: TGTGCCAGCAGCGTAGTTAGCGGGAGATACGGGGAGCTGTTTTTT. Based on the CDR3 plus reference TRBV9 and TRBJ2-2, the full variable domain is DSGVTQTPKHLITATGQRVTLRCSPRSGDLSVYWYQQSLDQGLQFLIQYYNGEERAKGNILERFSAQQFPDLHSELNLSSLELGDSALYFCASSVVSGRYGELFFGEGSRLTVL.

This chain connects TRBV5-1 to TRBJ1-1, with D possibly TRBD1 on 6 matching bases. Germline CDR1 and CDR2: SGHRS and YFSETQ. CDR3 length: 14 amino acids. Trimming removed 0 bases from V and 0 bases from J, with 6 bases in between. DNA of the CDR3: TGCGCCAGCAGCTTGGAGGGGGTGAACACTGAAGCTTTCTTT. Amino acids: CASSLEGVNTEAFF.

V is TRBV19 and J is TRBJ2-7, with TRBD1 identical over 10 bases. J lost 6 bases, V lost 5 bases, and 1 base had no gene match. The CDR3 sequence is 12 residues long. Per germline, CDR1 LNHDA and CDR2 SQIVND (reference sequence). CDR3 nucleotide sequence: TGTGCCAGTAGTGACAGGGGGCGCGAGCAGTACTTC. Encoded protein: CASSDRGREQYF.

The rearrangement links TRBV7-9 to TRBJ1-1; TRBD1 aligns across 10 bases. The CDR3 extends over 13 amino acids. V shed 5 bases and J 4 bases; nucleotides not matched to a gene: 1. Germline V CDR1 and CDR2: SEHNR, FQNEAQ (reference sequence). The CDR3 bases are TGTGCCAGCAGCCGGACAGGGGGCACTGAAGCTTTCTTT. Encoded protein: CASSRTGGTEAFF.

The rearrangement joins TRBV11-2 to TRBJ1-6; D possibly corresponds to TRBD1 (5 bases). Germline V CDR1 and CDR2: SGHAT, FQNNGV. Trimming stripped 2 bases from V and 9 bases from J, with 11 bases between. The CDR3 totals 14 residues. In nucleotides, the CDR3 is TGTGCCAGCAGCTTATATTCGGGGGGTTCACCCCTCCACTTT. Translation gives CASSLYSGGSPLHF.

The rearrangement uses TRBV25-1 and TRBJ2-1, with no clear D. CDR1 and CDR2 (germline): MGHDK, SYGVNS. V gave up 4 bases and J gave up 9 bases, with 10 bases separating them. The CDR3 has 12 amino acids. The CDR3 here is CASSADLGEQFF. Written as DNA, the CDR3 is TGTGCCAGCAGTGCGGATCTAGGTGAGCAGTTCTTC.

J is TRBJ1-2 and V is TRBV27, with 8 bases aligning to TRBD1. Germline CDR1 is MNHEY and CDR2 is SMNVEV (reference sequence). The CDR3 length is 15 residues. V dropped 5 bases and J dropped 4; count of bases not matched to a gene: 9. The CDR3 nucleotides read TGTGCCAGCAGTGCATTCAGGGGGCACGTCTATGGCTACACCTTC. Protein product: CASSAFRGHVYGYTF.

V is TRBV5-6 and J is TRBJ2-7; the match to TRBD1 covers 7 bases. CDR1 and CDR2 from the germline V gene are SGHDT and YYEEEE. The CDR3 totals 15 residues. The trim removed 2 bases at V and 6 bases at J, leaving 11 bases unmatched. The DNA of the CDR3 is TGTGCCAGCAGCTTCCGACAGGGACGGGTTGGCGAGCAGTACTTC. Translation: CASSFRQGRVGEQYF.

The rearrangement joins TRBV10-3 to TRBJ1-1; TRBD1 is a possible D gene (5 bases). The germline gives CDR1 ENHRY, CDR2 SYGVKD. Trimming stripped 3 bases from V and 1 base from J, with 15 bases between. The CDR3 runs to 16 residues. The CDR3 DNA follows: TGTGCCATCAGTGACCCCTCCGGGGGGACGAACACTGAAGCTTTCTTT. It is translated as CAISDPSGGTNTEAFF.

The chain couples TRBV7-2 to TRBJ2-1, with TRBD2 matching 10 bases. From germline, CDR1 is SGHTA and CDR2 FQGNSA. CDR3 length equals 16 residues. The junction had 6 bases not matched to a gene; V was cut back by 5 bases and J by 2 bases. The CDR3 sequence: CASSLGLAGAYNEQFF. The CDR3 nucleotides read TGTGCCAGCAGCCTAGGGCTAGCGGGGGCCTACAATGAGCAGTTCTTC.

This chain links TRBV5-1 with TRBJ2-5, with 11 bases aligning to TRBD2. The germline V gene has CDR1 SGHRS and CDR2 YFSETQ. CDR3 length: 16 residues. Trimming removed 4 bases from V and 5 bases from J; junction bases left unmatched: 10. The CDR3 protein is CASSPLAGGGRETQYF. The CDR3 bases are TGCGCCAGCAGCCCCCTAGCGGGGGGCGGACGGGAGACCCAGTACTTC.

The chain carries TRBV6-6 and TRBJ2-3; TRBD1 aligns across 8 bases. CDR1 MNHNY and CDR2 SVGAGI come from the germline V gene (reference sequence). With 7 bases clipped from V and 6 bases from J, the junction kept 12 bases outside the gene matches. The CDR3 loop spans 15 amino acids. The CDR3 DNA is TGTGCCAGCACCCTAGGACAGGGACCTCAGGATACGCAGTATTTT. Translation gives CASTLGQGPQDTQYF.

The rearrangement uses TRBV5-4 and TRBJ2-1; tentative D call: TRBD2 (6 bases). The ends were cut back, 0 bases at V and 0 bases at J, with 16 bases in the middle. This CDR3 contains 18 residues. Germline-derived CDR1 and CDR2 are SGHNT and YYREEE (reference sequence). The CDR3 coding sequence is TGTGCCAGCAGCTTGGACTTGAGCGGGCCGAGCTCCTACAATGAGCAGTTCTTC. Translation: CASSLDLSGPSSYNEQFF.

V gene TRBV6-5 combines with J gene TRBJ1-1; maybe TRBD1 (5 bases). V gave up 10 bases and J gave up 1 base, with 10 bases separating them. The CDR3 loop spans 12 amino acids. Germline values: CDR1 MNHEY, CDR2 SVGAGI. The CDR3 nucleotides are TGTGCCACTCGGAGGGGGAACACTGAAGCTTTCTTT. This gives the protein CATRRGNTEAFF.

The chain is built from TRBV27 and TRBJ1-1; possibly TRBD1 for D (5 bases). V lost 6 bases, J lost 0 bases, and 11 bases lay in between. The germline V gene has CDR1 MNHEY and CDR2 SMNVEV (reference sequence). The length of the CDR3 is 14 residues. The DNA for the CDR3 is TGTGCCAGCAGCCGGGGGGAGATGAACACTGAAGCTTTCTTT. Translating gives CASSRGEMNTEAFF.

The chain employs TRBV6-5 and TRBJ2-1; 7 nucleotides line up with TRBD1. Looked up from germline, CDR1 is MNHEY and CDR2 is SVGAGI. The CDR3 extends over 12 amino acids. Losses at the gene ends were 8 bases for V and 9 bases for J; bases not matched to a gene: 7. CDR3 residues: CASDRVRSEQFF. The CDR3 region has the DNA TGTGCCAGCGACAGGGTGAGGAGTGAGCAGTTCTTC.

The chain is built from TRBV7-7 and TRBJ2-3; 8 bases are a match to TRBD1. Germline CDR1 is SSHAT and CDR2 is FNYEAQ (reference sequence). This CDR3 has 16 amino acids. V gave up 1 base and J gave up 3 bases; unmatched junction bases: 6. CDR3 coding DNA: TGTGCCAGCAGCTTAGGGACAGGGAGAGGGACAGATACGCAGTATTTT. Translated: CASSLGTGRGTDTQYF.

The chain recombines TRBV5-1 with TRBJ1-2, with 11 bases fitting TRBD1. The CDR3 is 14 residues long. Germline assignment: CDR1 SGHRS and CDR2 YFSETQ. V lost 7 bases and J lost 8; bases outside the gene matches: 10. The CDR3, as DNA: TGCGCCAGCCGACCCGGACAGGGGGCGTGGGGCTACACCTTC. This sequence encodes CASRPGQGAWGYTF.

The gene calls are TRBV25-1 and TRBJ2-3, with D possibly being TRBD1 (6 bases). V was shortened by 3 bases and J by 5 bases, with 15 bases between the two germline ends. The germline V gene encodes CDR1 MGHDK and CDR2 SYGVNS. The CDR3 is 15 residues long. DNA of the CDR3: TGTGCCAGCAGTGAGGAGGCAGGGGTGATAGATACGCAGTATTTT. It encodes CASSEEAGVIDTQYF.

The rearrangement joins TRBV3-1 (or the pseudogene TRBV3-2) to TRBJ2-5; 16 bases are a match to TRBD2. Germline-derived CDR1 and CDR2 are LGHDT and YNNKEL (reference sequence). The CDR3 totals 18 residues. With V trimmed by 0 bases and J by 5 bases, 6 bases remained unmatched. The CDR3 loop is CASSQDGTSGGARETQYF. CDR3 DNA: TGTGCCAGCAGCCAAGATGGGACTAGCGGGGGGGCCAGGGAGACCCAGTACTTC.

The J gene is TRBJ2-2, the V gene TRBV10-3; tentatively, D is TRBD2 (6 bases). Per germline, CDR1 ENHRY and CDR2 SYGVKD. The CDR3 contains 16 residues. V was clipped by 2 bases and J by 0 bases, with 10 bases between them. The CDR3: CAISEAGGTNTGELFF. The CDR3, as DNA: TGTGCCATCAGTGAGGCGGGCGGGACGAACACCGGGGAGCTGTTTTTT.

The chain couples TRBV29-1 to TRBJ1-2; D is perhaps TRBD1 (6 bases). This CDR3 spans 14 amino acids. Germline V gene data show CDR1 as SQVTM and CDR2 as ANQGSEA. V lost 4 bases, J lost 3 bases, and 15 bases lay in between. CDR3 sequence (DNA): TGCAGCGTTGGATCTAGGGGGTACGACTATGGCTACACCTTC. As protein: CSVGSRGYDYGYTF.

This clone has more than one count but fewer than ten. This chain uses TRBV29-1 with TRBJ1-2, with D perhaps TRBD1 (6 bases). CDR1 SQVTM and CDR2 ANQGSEA come from the germline V gene. The CDR3 loop spans 16 amino acids. V dropped 3 bases and J dropped 3 bases, with 20 bases sitting between them. This CDR3 is CSVEGTIQGGDYGYTF. CDR3 in DNA: TGCAGCGTTGAGGGGACCATACAGGGTGGGGACTATGGCTACACCTTC.

The chain links TRBV5-1 to TRBJ2-2; 7 nucleotides line up with TRBD1. V lost 3 bases and J lost 6; bases outside the gene matches: 8. Germline CDR1 SGHRS, CDR2 YFSETQ. The CDR3 has 15 amino acids. CDR3 nucleotide sequence: TGCGCCAGCAGCTCCGCCGGGACAGTTGCCGGGGAGCTGTTTTTT. As protein: CASSSAGTVAGELFF. The whole variable domain, remainder taken from reference TRBV5-1 and TRBJ2-2, is KAGVTQTPRYLIKTRGQQVTLSCSPISGHRSVSWYQQTPGQGLQFLFEYFSETQRNKGNFPGRFSGRQFSNSRSEMNVSTLELGDSALYLCASSSAGTVAGELFFGEGSRLTVL.

The V call is TRBV5-1, the J call TRBJ2-3; 7 nucleotides line up with TRBD2. The CDR3 covers 17 residues. Germline CDR1 and CDR2: SGHRS and YFSETQ. Trimming at V came to 0 bases and at J to 0 bases, leaving 7 bases not matched to a gene. CDR3 sequence reads: CASSLEGRGTSTDTQYF. CDR3 bases: TGCGCCAGCAGCTTGGAAGGGCGGGGGACCAGCACAGATACGCAGTATTTT.